Listed below are T cell receptor beta chains from one sample, sequenced in a study of cytomegalovirus exposure and HLA in healthy donors. Data came from immunoSEQ multiplex PCR; TCRdb stores just in-frame clones and leaves some out. The sample lists under 200,000 clones; approximately 12% were seen once. The sample was PBMCs. Every receptor here comes from a man between 45 and 60 years old in good health and CMV-seropositive. Each CDR3 is given with its conserved first and last residue. A D gene is named only where the DNA matches it firmly. Expanded clones get a size class; other rows say once, few or many, or leave the size out.

D: .; size: few; length: 19; J: TRBJ1-5; V: TRBV28; CDR3: CASSLWTSMNLRRGQPQHF; DNA: TGTGCCAGCAGCCTGTGGACATCCATGAACTTGCGAAGGGGTCAGCCCCAGCATTTT
D: TRBD2; size: .; length: 14; J: TRBJ2-4; V: TRBV2; CDR3: CASSGGLAAGVQYF; DNA: TGTGCCAGCAGCGGGGGACTAGCGGCGGGGGTTCAGTACTTC
D: .; size: .; length: 14; J: TRBJ1-2; V: TRBV9; CDR3: CASSVGRGTDGYTF; DNA: TGTGCCAGCAGCGTAGGTAGGGGGACGGATGGCTACACCTTC
D: TRBD2; size: .; length: 14; J: TRBJ2-1; V: TRBV7-2; CDR3: CATSGLAEYNEQFF; DNA: TGTGCCACCTCGGGACTAGCGGAGTACAATGAGCAGTTCTTC
D: TRBD2; size: few; length: 16; J: TRBJ2-1; V: TRBV15; CDR3: CATSRDGTSGGDEQFF; DNA: TGTGCCACCAGCAGAGACGGGACTAGCGGGGGGGACGAGCAGTTCTTC
D: .; size: few; length: 11; J: TRBJ1-1; V: TRBV6-1; CDR3: CASRGGGRAFF; DNA: TGTGCCAGCAGAGGCGGGGGACGGGCTTTCTTT
D: TRBD1; size: .; length: 14; J: TRBJ1-2; V: TRBV9; CDR3: CASSVDRGNYGYTF; DNA: TGTGCCAGCAGCGTGGACAGGGGAAACTATGGCTACACCTTC
D: .; size: few; length: 15; J: TRBJ2-1; V: TRBV11-3; CDR3: CASNRGRGWDNEQFF; DNA: TGTGCCAGCAACCGAGGACGGGGGTGGGACAATGAGCAGTTCTTC
D: .; size: once; length: 15; J: TRBJ1-5; V: TRBV11-2; CDR3: CASSLDRGAHQPQHF; DNA: TGTGCCAGCAGCTTAGATCGGGGGGCTCATCAGCCCCAGCATTTT
D: TRBD1; size: few; length: 12; J: TRBJ1-1; V: TRBV10-3; CDR3: CAIGQGNTEAFF; DNA: TGTGCCATCGGACAGGGGAACACTGAAGCTTTCTTT
D: .; size: few; length: 13; J: TRBJ1-1; V: TRBV19; CDR3: CASTDSPKTEAFF; DNA: TGTGCCAGCACCGACAGCCCTAAGACTGAAGCTTTCTTT
D: TRBD1; size: .; length: 15; J: TRBJ2-2; V: TRBV6-5; CDR3: CASHKGQGFSGELFF; DNA: TGTGCCAGCCACAAGGGACAGGGATTTTCCGGGGAGCTGTTTTTT
D: .; size: .; length: 12; J: TRBJ2-1; V: TRBV7-9; CDR3: CASSLGRDEQFF; DNA: TGTGCCAGCAGCTTAGGCAGGGATGAGCAGTTCTTC
D: TRBD1; size: .; length: 17; J: TRBJ1-1; V: TRBV19; CDR3: CASSIRQGKFLNTEAFF; DNA: TGTGCCAGTAGTATAAGACAGGGGAAATTCCTGAACACTGAAGCTTTCTTT
D: TRBD1; size: few; length: 14; J: TRBJ2-1; V: TRBV19; CDR3: CASSILGQHNEQFF; DNA: TGTGCCAGTAGTATCTTGGGACAGCACAATGAGCAGTTCTTC
D: TRBD1; size: .; length: 14; J: TRBJ1-5; V: TRBV6-1; CDR3: CASSEGVLTGVGHF; DNA: TGTGCCAGCAGTGAGGGGGTCCTTACAGGGGTAGGACATTTT
D: TRBD1; size: few; length: 19; J: TRBJ1-3; V: TRBV27; CDR3: CASSVAPPGQFSSGNTIYF; DNA: TGTGCCAGCAGTGTTGCCCCTCCGGGACAGTTTTCCTCTGGAAACACCATATATTTT
D: .; size: .; length: 15; J: TRBJ1-3; V: TRBV10-3; CDR3: CAIMDSPNSGNTIYF; DNA: TGTGCCATCATGGACAGTCCAAACTCTGGAAACACCATATATTTT
D: TRBD1; size: few; length: 14; J: TRBJ2-2; V: TRBV5-4; CDR3: CASSPDRDPGELFF; DNA: TGTGCCAGCAGCCCCGACAGGGACCCCGGGGAGCTGTTTTTT
D: .; size: .; length: 15; J: TRBJ2-1; V: TRBV7-6; CDR3: CASSFRVTTYNEQFF; DNA: TGTGCCAGCAGCTTCAGGGTAACCACCTACAATGAGCAGTTCTTC
D: .; size: few; length: 11; J: TRBJ2-2; V: TRBV29-1; CDR3: CSGRLAGELFF; DNA: TGCAGCGGGAGACTAGCCGGGGAGCTGTTTTTT
D: .; size: .; length: 11; J: TRBJ2-7; V: TRBV20-1; CDR3: CSGLDSREQYF; DNA: TGCAGTGGTCTAGACTCTAGGGAGCAGTACTTC
D: .; size: few; length: 15; J: TRBJ2-7; V: TRBV30; CDR3: CAWSVGAGIGYEQYF; DNA: TGTGCCTGGAGTGTAGGCGCAGGGATTGGTTACGAGCAGTACTTC
D: TRBD1; size: .; length: 14; J: TRBJ1-1; V: TRBV18; CDR3: CASTGQGMYTEAFF; DNA: TGTGCCAGCACGGGACAGGGGATGTATACTGAAGCTTTCTTT
D: TRBD1; size: .; length: 15; J: TRBJ2-3; V: TRBV5-1; CDR3: CASSNRDRGPDTQYF; DNA: TGCGCCAGCAGCAACCGGGACAGGGGGCCAGATACGCAGTATTTT
D: .; size: .; length: 12; J: TRBJ1-1; V: TRBV6-6; CDR3: CASTPREVATFF; DNA: TGTGCCAGCACCCCCAGGGAGGTTGCGACCTTCTTT